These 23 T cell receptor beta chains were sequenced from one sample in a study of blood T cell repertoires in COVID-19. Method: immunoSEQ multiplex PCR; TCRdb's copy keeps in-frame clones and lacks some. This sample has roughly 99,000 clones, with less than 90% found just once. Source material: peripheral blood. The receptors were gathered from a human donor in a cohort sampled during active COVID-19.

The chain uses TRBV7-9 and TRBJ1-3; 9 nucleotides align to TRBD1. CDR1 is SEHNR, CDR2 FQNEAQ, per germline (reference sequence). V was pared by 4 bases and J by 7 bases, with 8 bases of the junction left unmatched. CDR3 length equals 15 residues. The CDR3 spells CASSSYSGTGNTIYF. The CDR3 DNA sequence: TGTGCCAGCAGCTCATATTCGGGGACAGGGAACACCATATATTTT.

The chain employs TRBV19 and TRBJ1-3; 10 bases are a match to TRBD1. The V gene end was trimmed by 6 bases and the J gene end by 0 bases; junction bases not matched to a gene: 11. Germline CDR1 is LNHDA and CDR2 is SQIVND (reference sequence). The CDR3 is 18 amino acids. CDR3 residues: CASRPPAGQGDSGNTIYF. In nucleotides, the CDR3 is TGTGCCAGTAGACCACCGGCCGGACAGGGGGACTCTGGAAACACCATATATTTT.

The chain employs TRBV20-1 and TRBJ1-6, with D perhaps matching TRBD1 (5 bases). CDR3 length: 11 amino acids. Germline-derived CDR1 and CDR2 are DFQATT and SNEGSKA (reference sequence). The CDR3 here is CAGQFNSPLHF. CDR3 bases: TGCGCGGGGCAGTTCAATTCACCCCTCCACTTT.

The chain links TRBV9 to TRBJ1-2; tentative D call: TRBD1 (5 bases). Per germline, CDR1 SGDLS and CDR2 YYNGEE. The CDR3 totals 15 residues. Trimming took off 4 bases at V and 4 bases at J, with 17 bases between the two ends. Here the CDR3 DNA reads TGTGCCAGCAGCCTCCGGGAGGGGTCTAGCTATGGCTACACCTTC. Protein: CASSLREGSSYGYTF.

CDR3 coding DNA: TGTGCCAGCAGCCAAGAACAGGGCCATGGCTACACCTTC. It codes for CASSQEQGHGYTF. The V call is TRBV4-2, the J call TRBJ1-2, with a tentative D call TRBD1 (6 bases). CDR1 and CDR2 from the germline V gene are LGHNA and YNFKEQ. Trimming left V 0 bases short and J 6 bases short, with 8 bases between. The CDR3 consists of 13 residues.

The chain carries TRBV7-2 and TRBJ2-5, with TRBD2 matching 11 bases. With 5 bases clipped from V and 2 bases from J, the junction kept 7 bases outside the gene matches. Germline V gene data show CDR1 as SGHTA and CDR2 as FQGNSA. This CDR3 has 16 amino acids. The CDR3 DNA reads TGTGCCAGCAGCGCCAGACTAGCGGGATTTCAAGAGACCCAGTACTTC. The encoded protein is CASSARLAGFQETQYF. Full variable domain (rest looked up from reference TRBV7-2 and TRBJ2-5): GAGVSQSPSNKVTEKGKDVELRCDPISGHTALYWYRQSLGQGLEFLIYFQGNSAPDKSGLPSDRFSAERTGGSVSTLTIQRTQQEDSAVYLCASSARLAGFQETQYFGPGTRLLVL.

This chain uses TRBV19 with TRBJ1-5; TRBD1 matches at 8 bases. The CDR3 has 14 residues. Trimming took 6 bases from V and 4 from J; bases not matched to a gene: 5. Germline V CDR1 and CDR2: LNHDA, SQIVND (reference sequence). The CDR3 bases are TGTGCCAGTAGACTACAGGGGGTGAATCAGCCCCAGCATTTT. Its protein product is CASRLQGVNQPQHF.

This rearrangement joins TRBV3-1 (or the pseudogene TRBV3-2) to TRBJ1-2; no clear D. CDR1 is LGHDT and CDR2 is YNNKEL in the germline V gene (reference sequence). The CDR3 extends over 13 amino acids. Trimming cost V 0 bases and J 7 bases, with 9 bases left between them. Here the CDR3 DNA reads TGTGCCAGCAGCCAAGATCTCCACTCTGGCTACACCTTC. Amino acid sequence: CASSQDLHSGYTF.

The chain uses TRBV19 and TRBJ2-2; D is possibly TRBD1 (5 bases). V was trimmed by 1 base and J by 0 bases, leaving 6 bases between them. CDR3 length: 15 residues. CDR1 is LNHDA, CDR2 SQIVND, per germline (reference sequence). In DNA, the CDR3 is TGTGCCAGTAGTATAGGGGGCACGAACACCGGGGAGCTGTTTTTT. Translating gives CASSIGGTNTGELFF.

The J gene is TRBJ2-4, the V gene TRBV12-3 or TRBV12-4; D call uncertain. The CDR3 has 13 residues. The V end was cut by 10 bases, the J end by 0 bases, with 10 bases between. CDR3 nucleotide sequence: TGTGCCACCGGTACTTTAGCCAAAAACATTCAGTACTTC. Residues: CATGTLAKNIQYF.

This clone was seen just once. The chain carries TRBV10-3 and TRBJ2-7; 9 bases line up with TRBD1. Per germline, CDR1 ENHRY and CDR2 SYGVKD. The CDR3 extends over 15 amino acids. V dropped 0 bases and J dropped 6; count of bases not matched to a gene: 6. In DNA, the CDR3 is TGTGCCATCAGTGAGTCAGGGACAGGGCTCCTCGAGCAGTACTTC. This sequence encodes CAISESGTGLLEQYF.

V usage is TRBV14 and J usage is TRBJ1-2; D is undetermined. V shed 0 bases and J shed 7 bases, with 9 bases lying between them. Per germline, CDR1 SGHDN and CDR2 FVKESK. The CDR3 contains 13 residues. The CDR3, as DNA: TGTGCCAGCAGCCAAGATCTCTCTTTTGGCTACACCTTC. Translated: CASSQDLSFGYTF.

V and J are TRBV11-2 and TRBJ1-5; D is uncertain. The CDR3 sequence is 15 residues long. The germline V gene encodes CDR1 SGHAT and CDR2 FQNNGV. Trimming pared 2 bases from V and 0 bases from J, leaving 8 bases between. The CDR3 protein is CASSLTGDSNQPQHF. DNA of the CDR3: TGTGCCAGCAGCTTAACCGGAGATAGCAATCAGCCCCAGCATTTT. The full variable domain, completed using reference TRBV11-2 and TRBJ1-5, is EAGVAQSPRYKIIEKRQSVAFWCNPISGHATLYWYQQILGQGPKLLIQFQNNGVVDDSQLPKDRFSAERLKGVDSTLKIQPAKLEDSAVYLCASSLTGDSNQPQHFGDGTRLSIL.

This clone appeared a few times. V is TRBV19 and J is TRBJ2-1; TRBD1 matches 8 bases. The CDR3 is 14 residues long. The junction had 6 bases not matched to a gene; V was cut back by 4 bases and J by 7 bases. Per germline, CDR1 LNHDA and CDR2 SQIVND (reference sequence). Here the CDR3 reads CASSSQGARNEQFF. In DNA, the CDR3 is TGTGCCAGTAGTAGCCAGGGGGCACGAAATGAGCAGTTCTTC.

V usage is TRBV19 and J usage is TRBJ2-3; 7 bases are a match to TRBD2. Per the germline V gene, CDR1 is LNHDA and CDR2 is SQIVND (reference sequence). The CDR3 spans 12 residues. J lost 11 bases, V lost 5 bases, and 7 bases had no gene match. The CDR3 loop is CASSPSTGGQYF. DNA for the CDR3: TGTGCCAGTAGTCCCTCGACGGGGGGGCAGTATTTT.

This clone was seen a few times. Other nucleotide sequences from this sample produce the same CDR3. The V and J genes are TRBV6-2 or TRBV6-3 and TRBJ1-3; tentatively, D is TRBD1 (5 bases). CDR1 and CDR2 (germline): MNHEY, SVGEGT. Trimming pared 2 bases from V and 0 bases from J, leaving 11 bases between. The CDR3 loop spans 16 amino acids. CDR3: CASSYRQPSSGNTIYF. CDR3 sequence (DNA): TGTGCCAGCAGTTACCGACAGCCCAGCTCTGGAAACACCATATATTTT.

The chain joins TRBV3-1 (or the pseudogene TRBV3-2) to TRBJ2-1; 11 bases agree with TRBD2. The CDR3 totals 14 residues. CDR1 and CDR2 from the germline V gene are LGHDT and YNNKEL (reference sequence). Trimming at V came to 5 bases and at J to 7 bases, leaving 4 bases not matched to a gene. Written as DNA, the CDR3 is TGTGCCAGCAGCACGGGACTAGCGGCAAATGAGCAGTTCTTC. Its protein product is CASSTGLAANEQFF.

In DNA, the CDR3 is TGCGCCAGCAGCTTGGTCCCCGCGGGACAGGGCTATCAGCCCCAGCATTTT. It specifies CASSLVPAGQGYQPQHF. V is TRBV5-1 and J is TRBJ1-5; 9 bases are shared with TRBD1. Per germline, CDR1 SGHRS and CDR2 YFSETQ. CDR3 size: 17 residues. The J segment lost 5 bases and the V segment lost 0 bases, leaving 9 bases of the junction unmatched. The whole variable domain, remainder taken from reference TRBV5-1 and TRBJ1-5, is KAGVTQTPRYLIKTRGQQVTLSCSPISGHRSVSWYQQTPGQGLQFLFEYFSETQRNKGNFPGRFSGRQFSNSRSEMNVSTLELGDSALYLCASSLVPAGQGYQPQHFGDGTRLSIL.

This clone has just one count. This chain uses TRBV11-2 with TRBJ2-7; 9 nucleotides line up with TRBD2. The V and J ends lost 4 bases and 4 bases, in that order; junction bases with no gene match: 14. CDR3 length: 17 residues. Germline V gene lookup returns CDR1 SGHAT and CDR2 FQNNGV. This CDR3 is CASSSISGSRSSYEQYV. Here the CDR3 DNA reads TGTGCCAGCAGCTCCATTAGCGGGAGCCGGTCTTCTTACGAGCAGTACGTC.

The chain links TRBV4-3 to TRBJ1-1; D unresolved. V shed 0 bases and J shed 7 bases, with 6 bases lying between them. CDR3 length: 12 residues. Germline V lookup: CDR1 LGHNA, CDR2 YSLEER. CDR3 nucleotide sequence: TGCGCCAGCAGCCAAGATTCGGGTGAAGCTTTCTTT. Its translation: CASSQDSGEAFF.

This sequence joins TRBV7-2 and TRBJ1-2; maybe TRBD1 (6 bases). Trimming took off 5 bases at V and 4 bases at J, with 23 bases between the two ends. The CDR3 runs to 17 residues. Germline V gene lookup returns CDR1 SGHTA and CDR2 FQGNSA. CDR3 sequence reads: CASSHTLGGGPRYGYTF. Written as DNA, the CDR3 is TGTGCCAGCAGCCACACACTAGGGGGGGGACCCCGCTATGGCTACACCTTC.

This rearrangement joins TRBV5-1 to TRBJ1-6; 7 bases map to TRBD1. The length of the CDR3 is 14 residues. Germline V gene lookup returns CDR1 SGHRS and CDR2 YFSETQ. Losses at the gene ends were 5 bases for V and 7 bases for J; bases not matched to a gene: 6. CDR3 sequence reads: CASSLDRFNSPLHF. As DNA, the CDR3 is TGCGCCAGCAGTCTGGACAGGTTCAATTCACCCCTCCACTTT.

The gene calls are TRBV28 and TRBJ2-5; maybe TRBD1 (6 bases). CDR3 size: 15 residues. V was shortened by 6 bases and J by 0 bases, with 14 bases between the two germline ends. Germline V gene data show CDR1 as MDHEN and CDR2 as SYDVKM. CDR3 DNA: TGTGCCAGCAGCGCCGATAGGGGGTACCAAGAGACCCAGTACTTC. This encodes CASSADRGYQETQYF.